This T cell receptor beta chain emerged from a study of blood T cells in healthy people across ages. Remarks on this clonotype: A junction end diverges from the germline sequence, so it may reflect a read error.

The authors ran a second PCR of 7 to 11 cycles using a sample-barcoded 5' primer and a J-beta primer mix. TCRdb recomputed calls from the 5' RACE reads with MiXCR, one row per CDR3 protein. Of 500,000 to 700,000 distinct CDR3 sequences listed, roughly 31% were seen once; the top ten hold roughly 14%. Specimen: blood. This sequence was found in a woman of 80 years or more in good health.

DNA of the CDR3: TGTGCCGGCAGTTCCCAGGTTCTCTATGGCTACACCTTC. This sequence encodes CAGSSQVLYGYTF. The chain uses TRBV28 and TRBJ1-2; D remains ambiguous. The CDR3 covers 13 residues. Germline-derived CDR1 and CDR2 are MDHEN and SYDVKM.